Each of the 23 T cell receptor beta chains below was sequenced from the same sample in a study of CD8+ T cells in alopecia areata. Isolated RNA was reverse transcribed into cDNA used as the sequencing template. Data came from immunoSEQ multiplex PCR; TCRdb stores just in-frame clones and leaves some out. Of more than 100,000 clones in the sample, around three fifths were seen once. The starting material was CD4+ T cells sorted from blood, obtained at week 0. All receptors come from a human donor with alopecia areata.

This chain links TRBV29-1 with TRBJ2-2, with D possibly TRBD2 on 6 matching bases. Germline V gives CDR1 SQVTM, CDR2 ANQGSEA. CDR3 size: 13 residues. Trimming cost V 3 bases and J 5 bases, with 10 bases left between them. The CDR3 sequence is CSVDAGRTGELFF. CDR3 bases: TGCAGCGTTGACGCGGGGAGGACCGGGGAGCTGTTTTTT.

The V and J genes are TRBV30 and TRBJ2-3; 10 bases are shared with TRBD2. The V and J ends lost 3 bases and 0 bases, in that order; junction bases with no gene match: 3. Per germline, CDR1 GTSNPN and CDR2 SVGIG (reference sequence). The CDR3 loop spans 15 amino acids. CDR3 nucleotides: TGTGCCTGGAGCTCACTAGCGGGGAGCACAGATACGCAGTATTTT. Protein: CAWSSLAGSTDTQYF.

The chain links TRBV2 to TRBJ1-2; tentatively, D is TRBD1 (5 bases). This CDR3 is built from 15 residues. V lost 6 bases and J lost 1, with 15 bases in between. Germline V gene lookup returns CDR1 SNHLY and CDR2 FYNNEI. CDR3 residues: CASRRQRLGNYGYTF. Written as DNA, the CDR3 is TGTGCCAGCAGGCGACAGCGATTGGGTAACTATGGCTACACCTTC.

This rearrangement joins TRBV2 to TRBJ2-3, with 10 bases that match TRBD1. Germline-derived CDR1 and CDR2 are SNHLY and FYNNEI. Trimming took 7 bases from V and 5 from J; bases not matched to a gene: 6. This CDR3 comprises 14 residues. The CDR3: CASKGGQGIDTQYF. The DNA of the CDR3 is TGTGCCAGCAAGGGGGGACAGGGGATAGATACGCAGTATTTT.

The rearrangement uses TRBV6-5 and TRBJ1-5; unclear D gene. CDR3 size: 14 residues. Trimming took 5 bases from V and 4 from J, leaving 12 bases between them. CDR1 MNHEY and CDR2 SVGAGI come from the germline V gene. CDR3 coding DNA: TGTGCCAGCAGTGATAGGAGTACTAATCAGCCCCAGCATTTT. The encoded protein is CASSDRSTNQPQHF.

The genes are TRBV21-1 and TRBJ1-4; the D segment call TRBD1 is taken from the table without a DNA check. TRBV21-1 constitutes a pseudogene. The CDR3 runs to 13 residues. DNA of the CDR3: TGTGCCAGCATCAACAGGGTCGGGGAAAAACTGTTTTTT. Protein sequence: CASINRVGEKLFF.

The chain links TRBV7-9 to TRBJ2-7, with 11 bases fitting TRBD2. After removal of 4 bases from V and 0 bases from J, the junction contained 5 bases not matched to a gene. The CDR3 extends over 16 amino acids. In germline, CDR1 is SEHNR, CDR2 FQNEAQ (reference sequence). CDR3 sequence: CASSSWTSGSSYEQYF. CDR3 nucleotides: TGTGCCAGCAGCTCCTGGACTAGCGGGTCCTCCTACGAGCAGTACTTC.

V usage is TRBV11-3 and J usage is TRBJ2-5; D is perhaps TRBD2 (5 bases). Germline CDR1 is SGHNT and CDR2 is YENEEA. V lost 5 bases and J 4 bases, leaving 11 bases between the germline ends. The CDR3 loop spans 13 amino acids. The CDR3 is CASSLVRGETQYF. The CDR3 DNA is TGTGCCAGCAGCCTTGTCCGGGGAGAGACCCAGTACTTC. The variable domain in full, completed from reference TRBV11-3 and TRBJ2-5, reads EAGVVQSPRYKIIEKKQPVAFWCNPISGHNTLYWYLQNLGQGPELLIRYENEEAVDDSQLPKDRFSAERLKGVDSTLKIQPAELGDSAVYLCASSLVRGETQYFGPGTRLLVL.

This clone was counted a few times. V is TRBV27 and J is TRBJ1-1; no clear D. The V gene's germline CDR1 is MNHEY and CDR2 SMNVEV (reference sequence). The CDR3 consists of 17 residues. V was shortened by 5 bases and J by 2 bases, with 21 bases between the two germline ends. For the CDR3, the DNA is TGTGCCAGCAGTCCCTCGAGGAACCGTCCTTATAACACTGAAGCTTTCTTT. Translating it yields CASSPSRNRPYNTEAFF.

The CDR3 coding sequence is TGTGCCAGCTCAACAGGACAGGGTACTGAAGCTTTCTTT. Translating gives CASSTGQGTEAFF. This sequence joins TRBV18 and TRBJ1-1; 8 bases are shared with TRBD1. V shed 5 bases and J 5 bases; nucleotides not matched to a gene: 4. The CDR3 is 13 residues long. Germline loops: CDR1 KGHSH, CDR2 LQKENI.

This clone was counted a few times. The J gene is TRBJ1-1, the V gene TRBV18; D is possibly TRBD1 (6 bases). Germline V gene lookup returns CDR1 KGHSH and CDR2 LQKENI. This CDR3 has 14 residues. The germline V and J ends were trimmed by 6 bases and 1 base, with 12 bases remaining between them. Written as DNA, the CDR3 is TGTGCCAGCTCGCCCGGACAGTCGAACACTGAAGCTTTCTTT. Translating it yields CASSPGQSNTEAFF.

This clone was detected once. The chain couples TRBV5-1 to TRBJ2-1; D unclear. The CDR3 extends over 16 amino acids. Germline V gene sequence: CDR1 SGHRS, CDR2 YFSETQ. V was cut by 0 bases and J by 8 bases, with 18 bases left in between. CDR3 DNA: TGCGCCAGCAGCTTGGGTCGCTTAGCCCATAAAGATGAGCAGTTCTTC. It codes for CASSLGRLAHKDEQFF. The full variable domain, in which reference TRBV5-1 and TRBJ2-1 provide the parts outside the CDR3, is KAGVTQTPRYLIKTRGQQVTLSCSPISGHRSVSWYQQTPGQGLQFLFEYFSETQRNKGNFPGRFSGRQFSNSRSEMNVSTLELGDSALYLCASSLGRLAHKDEQFFGPGTRLTVL.

The J gene is TRBJ2-5, the V gene TRBV18, with 10 nucleotides matching TRBD1. Trimming at V came to 0 bases and at J to 3 bases, leaving 7 bases not matched to a gene. The V gene's germline CDR1 is KGHSH and CDR2 LQKENI. The CDR3 totals 17 residues. The CDR3, as DNA: TGTGCCAGCTCACCACCGAGGTGGACAGGGGGGGAAGAGACCCAGTACTTC. It is translated as CASSPPRWTGGEETQYF.

J is TRBJ2-7 and V is TRBV30; D is ambiguous. The germline V gene has CDR1 GTSNPN and CDR2 SVGIG (reference sequence). CDR3 length: 12 residues. V was pared by 2 bases and J by 4 bases, with 9 bases between. DNA for the CDR3: TGTGCCTGGAGTTCGACGCGGTACGAGCAGTACTTC. Translated, it gives CAWSSTRYEQYF.

The rearrangement uses TRBV11-1 and TRBJ1-1, with 8 bases that match TRBD1. The J segment lost 11 bases and the V segment lost 3 bases, leaving 5 bases of the junction unmatched. From germline, CDR1 is SGHAT and CDR2 FQDESV (reference sequence). CDR3 length equals 12 residues. The CDR3 loop is CASSFAGTGAFF. DNA of the CDR3: TGTGCCAGCAGCTTCGCTGGGACAGGTGCTTTCTTT.

This chain links TRBV2 with TRBJ2-1; no clear D gene. CDR3 length: 17 residues. Trimming removed 4 bases at V and 3 bases at J, with 19 bases between. Germline V lookup: CDR1 SNHLY, CDR2 FYNNEI. The CDR3 spells CASSVDAPTTGYNEQFF. Here the CDR3 DNA reads TGTGCCAGCAGTGTCGACGCTCCGACCACGGGCTACAATGAGCAGTTCTTC.

The CDR3 nucleotides read TGTGCCAGCAGCCCCCAGATGGAGGCGGGTGGCTACACCTTC. This gives the protein CASSPQMEAGGYTF. The chain couples TRBV5-5 to TRBJ1-2; D is undetermined. This CDR3 spans 14 amino acids. Germline V CDR1 and CDR2: SGHKS, YYEKEE (reference sequence). The V end lost 4 bases, the J end lost 7 bases, and 17 bases lay between the germline ends.

The chain joins TRBV6-1 to TRBJ2-5; D perhaps matches TRBD1 (6 bases). This CDR3 contains 14 residues. Germline loops: CDR1 MNHNS, CDR2 SASEGT. Trimming removed 8 bases at V and 2 bases at J, with 15 bases between. The CDR3 sequence is CASGIPGQQETQYF. CDR3 sequence (DNA): TGTGCCAGCGGAATTCCGGGACAACAAGAGACCCAGTACTTC.

In this sample, this clone turned up once. The V gene is TRBV6-5, the J gene TRBJ2-5, with D hard to call. With the DNA end fitting TRBJ2-7 better, the J assignment may be wrong. The germline CDR1 and CDR2 sequences are MNHEY and SVGAGI. The CDR3 has 13 amino acids. CDR3 protein: CASTSDVSYEQYF. The CDR3 bases are TGTGCCAGCACTTCCGACGTATCCTACGAGCAGTACTTC.

The CDR3 coding sequence is TGTGCCAGCAGCGTAGCGGGAGGGCCCCATGAGCAGTTCTTC. Its protein product is CASSVAGGPHEQFF. The rearrangement uses TRBV9 and TRBJ2-1; 8 bases fit TRBD2. CDR3 length: 14 residues. The germline gives CDR1 SGDLS, CDR2 YYNGEE. Trimming cost V 0 bases and J 8 bases; bases outside gene matches: 4.

The chain couples TRBV28 to TRBJ2-2; no definite D call. The CDR3 is made up of 12 amino acids. Germline V lookup: CDR1 MDHEN, CDR2 SYDVKM. V was shortened by 5 bases and J by 6 bases, with 7 bases between the two germline ends. CDR3 region: CASSIMAGELFF. CDR3 coding DNA: TGTGCCAGCAGTATAATGGCCGGGGAGCTGTTTTTT.

This clone was observed a few times. The germline gene is not matched at one end of the junction; a read error may be the cause. Here the CDR3 reads CASSVGPSHEQYF. The CDR3 region has the DNA TGTGCCAGCAGCGTAGGACCCTCCCACGAGCAGTACTTC. The chain joins TRBV9 to TRBJ2-7; D remains ambiguous. Looked up from germline, CDR1 is SGDLS and CDR2 is YYNGEE. This CDR3 contains 13 residues.

V is TRBV7-6 and J is TRBJ2-5, with 9 bases that match TRBD1. V lost 5 bases to trimming and J lost 2 bases; unmatched junction nucleotides: 15. The CDR3 runs to 18 residues. The germline V gene has CDR1 SGHVS and CDR2 FNYEAQ. The CDR3 is CASSPRLVGTGTQETQYF. DNA for the CDR3: TGTGCCAGCAGCCCACGTCTTGTGGGGACAGGGACTCAAGAGACCCAGTACTTC.